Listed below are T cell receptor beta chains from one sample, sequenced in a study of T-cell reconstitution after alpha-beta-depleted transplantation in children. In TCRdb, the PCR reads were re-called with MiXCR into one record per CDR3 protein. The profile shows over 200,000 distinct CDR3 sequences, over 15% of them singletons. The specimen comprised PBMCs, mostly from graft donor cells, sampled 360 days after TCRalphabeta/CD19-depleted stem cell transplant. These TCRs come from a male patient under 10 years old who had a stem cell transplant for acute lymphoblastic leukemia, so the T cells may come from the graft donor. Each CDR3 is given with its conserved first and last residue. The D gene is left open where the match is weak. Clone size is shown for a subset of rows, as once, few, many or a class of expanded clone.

CDR3aa: CASSGPVRPRGNTGELFF; CDR3nt: TGTGCCAGCAGTGGGCCGGTACGGCCACGCGGGAACACCGGGGAGCTGTTTTTT; abundance: -; j_gene: TRBJ2-2; v_gene: TRBV6-1; d_gene: -; len: 18
CDR3aa: CASSPYQGYEQFF; CDR3nt: TGTGCCAGCAGCCCGTACCAGGGGTATGAGCAGTTCTTC; abundance: few; j_gene: TRBJ2-1; v_gene: TRBV7-2; d_gene: -; len: 13
CDR3aa: CSTTKGGSEQFF; CDR3nt: TGCAGTACAACTAAGGGGGGCAGCGAGCAGTTCTTC; abundance: -; j_gene: TRBJ2-1; v_gene: TRBV20-1; d_gene: -; len: 12
CDR3aa: CASFQQESISGNTIYF; CDR3nt: TGTGCCAGCTTCCAACAGGAGTCTATCTCTGGAAACACCATATATTTT; abundance: few; j_gene: TRBJ1-3; v_gene: TRBV7-9; d_gene: -; len: 16
CDR3aa: CATSRRLAGVNEQFF; CDR3nt: TGTGCCACCAGCAGGAGACTAGCGGGAGTGAATGAGCAGTTCTTC; abundance: few; j_gene: TRBJ2-1; v_gene: TRBV15; d_gene: TRBD2; len: 15
CDR3aa: CASCRDSAYEQYF; CDR3nt: TGCGCCAGCTGCCGGGACTCTGCATACGAGCAGTACTTC; abundance: few; j_gene: TRBJ2-7; v_gene: TRBV5-1; d_gene: -; len: 13
CDR3aa: CANSKGQGGIPSTDTQYF; CDR3nt: TGTGCCAACAGCAAGGGACAGGGTGGAATCCCTAGCACAGATACGCAGTATTTT; abundance: -; j_gene: TRBJ2-3; v_gene: TRBV10-3; d_gene: TRBD1; len: 18
CDR3aa: CASSSGQAADTQYF; CDR3nt: TGTGCCAGCAGCTCGGGACAGGCTGCAGATACGCAGTATTTT; abundance: -; j_gene: TRBJ2-3; v_gene: TRBV11-2; d_gene: TRBD1; len: 14
CDR3aa: CASGASGITDTQYF; CDR3nt: TGTGCCTCAGGGGCTAGCGGCATCACAGATACGCAGTATTTT; abundance: -; j_gene: TRBJ2-3; v_gene: TRBV10-3; d_gene: -; len: 14
CDR3aa: CSAREGAGVYNEQFF; CDR3nt: TGCAGTGCTAGAGAAGGGGCGGGGGTTTACAATGAGCAGTTCTTC; abundance: -; j_gene: TRBJ2-1; v_gene: TRBV20-1; d_gene: TRBD2; len: 15
CDR3aa: CASSLDSAGRGLFF; CDR3nt: TGCGCCAGCAGCTTGGATTCGGCAGGGAGAGGTCTGTTTTTT; abundance: -; j_gene: TRBJ1-4; v_gene: TRBV5-1; d_gene: -; len: 14
CDR3aa: CASSYGASPQETQYF; CDR3nt: TGTGCCAGCAGTTACGGGGCCAGCCCCCAAGAGACCCAGTACTTC; abundance: few; j_gene: TRBJ2-5; v_gene: TRBV6-5; d_gene: -; len: 15
CDR3aa: CSVERGADEQYF; CDR3nt: TGCAGCGTTGAAAGGGGTGCGGACGAGCAGTACTTC; abundance: -; j_gene: TRBJ2-7; v_gene: TRBV29-1; d_gene: -; len: 12
CDR3aa: CASSLDMSVGNTGELFF; CDR3nt: TGTGCCAGCAGCTTAGATATGAGTGTTGGCAACACCGGGGAGCTGTTTTTT; abundance: -; j_gene: TRBJ2-2; v_gene: TRBV11-2; d_gene: -; len: 17
CDR3aa: CSDGIPQLAGGPGEQFF; CDR3nt: TGCAGCGATGGAATACCTCAACTAGCGGGGGGGCCCGGTGAGCAGTTCTTC; abundance: -; j_gene: TRBJ2-1; v_gene: TRBV29-1; d_gene: TRBD2; len: 17
CDR3aa: CASSQEAGGEQYF; CDR3nt: TGTGCCAGCAGCCAAGAGGCGGGAGGCGAGCAGTACTTC; abundance: many; j_gene: TRBJ2-7; v_gene: TRBV3-1; d_gene: TRBD2; len: 13
CDR3aa: CSASGSSGRGMGRNEQFF; CDR3nt: TGCAGTGCTAGTGGTTCTTCCGGGAGGGGTATGGGCCGCAATGAGCAGTTCTTC; abundance: -; j_gene: TRBJ2-1; v_gene: TRBV20-1; d_gene: TRBD2; len: 18
CDR3aa: CASSLRTGTAKNIQYF; CDR3nt: TGTGCCAGCAGTTTGAGGACAGGGACGGCCAAAAACATTCAGTACTTC; abundance: few; j_gene: TRBJ2-4; v_gene: TRBV12-3/TRBV12-4; d_gene: TRBD1; len: 16
CDR3aa: CASSFRMYNEQFF; CDR3nt: TGTGCCAGCAGTTTTAGAATGTACAATGAGCAGTTCTTC; abundance: many; j_gene: TRBJ2-1; v_gene: TRBV12-3/TRBV12-4; d_gene: -; len: 13
CDR3aa: CASSFLDRGEAEQYF; CDR3nt: TGTGCCAGCAGCTTCCTCGACAGGGGTGAAGCCGAGCAGTACTTC; abundance: few; j_gene: TRBJ2-7; v_gene: TRBV7-6; d_gene: TRBD1; len: 15
CDR3aa: CSARDTPSVRQYF; CDR3nt: TGCAGTGCTAGAGATACTCCCAGCGTGAGGCAGTACTTC; abundance: few; j_gene: TRBJ2-7; v_gene: TRBV20-1; d_gene: -; len: 13
CDR3aa: CASSANRAIYNEQFF; CDR3nt: TGTGCCAGCAGTGCCAACAGGGCCATTTACAATGAGCAGTTCTTC; abundance: few; j_gene: TRBJ2-1; v_gene: TRBV12-3/TRBV12-4; d_gene: -; len: 15
CDR3aa: CASSAQGGAAGSPLHF; CDR3nt: TGTGCCAGCAGTGCCCAAGGCGGGGCGGCGGGTTCACCCCTCCACTTT; abundance: -; j_gene: TRBJ1-6; v_gene: TRBV25-1; d_gene: -; len: 16
CDR3aa: CASSFASSVVDEQYF; CDR3nt: TGCGCCAGCAGCTTCGCCTCTAGCGTAGTAGACGAGCAGTACTTC; abundance: few; j_gene: TRBJ2-7; v_gene: TRBV5-1; d_gene: -; len: 15
CDR3aa: CASSWDRGKWATEAFF; CDR3nt: TGTGCCAGCAGCTGGGACAGGGGGAAATGGGCCACTGAAGCTTTCTTT; abundance: few; j_gene: TRBJ1-1; v_gene: TRBV12-3/TRBV12-4; d_gene: TRBD1; len: 16
CDR3aa: CSARGSWDQPQHF; CDR3nt: TGCAGTGCTAGAGGGTCGTGGGATCAGCCCCAGCATTTT; abundance: few; j_gene: TRBJ1-5; v_gene: TRBV20-1; d_gene: -; len: 13
CDR3aa: CASSLARGAYNEQFF; CDR3nt: TGTGCCAGCAGTTTAGCGAGGGGGGCCTACAATGAGCAGTTCTTC; abundance: few; j_gene: TRBJ2-1; v_gene: TRBV12-3/TRBV12-4; d_gene: -; len: 15
CDR3aa: CASSFRSGHKADTQYF; CDR3nt: TGTGCCAGCAGCTTCAGGAGCGGTCACAAAGCAGATACGCAGTATTTT; abundance: few; j_gene: TRBJ2-3; v_gene: TRBV5-6; d_gene: -; len: 16
CDR3aa: CASSLSGLGAEAFF; CDR3nt: TGCGCCAGCAGCTTAAGTGGCCTGGGGGCTGAAGCTTTCTTT; abundance: many; j_gene: TRBJ1-1; v_gene: TRBV5-1; d_gene: -; len: 14